The present T cell receptor (beta chain) was sequenced within a study of TIL therapy for anti-PD-1-resistant metastatic lung cancer. Sequencing used immunoSEQ v3. TCRdb keeps only in-frame clones here, not all; method: immunoSEQ multiplex PCR. This sample yields under 70,000 clones, of which more than 60% are seen a single time; 1.5% to 2% belongs to the top ten. Time point given: pre-treatment sample, taken before nivolumab and TIL therapy. V gave up 0 bases and J gave up 4 bases; unmatched junction bases: 6. There are 15 residues in the CDR3. Germline CDR1 LGHNA, CDR2 YSLEER. This TCR was recovered from a person aged 25 to 80 with non-small cell lung cancer. The sequences come from blood, collected at baseline. The chain is built from TRBV4-3 and TRBJ2-7; 7 bases agree with TRBD1. The CDR3 region has the DNA TGCGCCAGCAGCCAAGAGGGGTCAGGGGGATACGAGCAGTACTTC. Translating it yields CASSQEGSGGYEQYF.